This T cell receptor beta chain was observed in a study of blood T cells in healthy people across ages. Each donor supplied 7.5 to 10 milliliters of peripheral blood. At least 6.5 million PBMCs were isolated per sample. This clonotype has a handful of counts. The target antigen is unknown. Study-level results: A strong correlation between TCR beta diversity and naive T cell percentage was seen.

V shed 3 bases and J shed 6 bases, with 6 bases lying between them. CDR3 length: 12 amino acids. Primers used in a second PCR of about 7 to 12 cycles were a sample-barcoded 5' primer and a J-beta primer mix. At least 3 million CDR3-containing paired-end reads were obtained per sample. TCRdb analysed the 5' RACE reads with MiXCR anew, one entry per CDR3 protein. The table has roughly 800,000 distinct CDR3 sequences, approximately 35% seen once; the top ten hold 13%. The rearrangement uses TRBV12-3 or TRBV12-4 and TRBJ2-1; D unclear. The source material was blood. The sequence derives from a young man in good health. CDR3 amino acids: CASSFLPNEQFF. The CDR3 nucleotides are TGTGCCAGCAGTTTTTTGCCCAATGAGCAGTTCTTC.